This note documents a single T cell receptor (beta chain) sequence. The antigen is unknown. TCRdb's table, derived via immunoSEQ multiplex PCR, lists solely in-frame clones and lacks some. This table holds under 3,500 clones, just over 85% found once. This specimen belongs to a study of brain metastases from non-small cell lung cancer. V lost 0 bases, J lost 4 bases, and 7 bases lay in between. Germline loops: CDR1 SGHRS, CDR2 YFSETQ. This CDR3 is 13 amino acids long. Study-wide points: Fewer infiltrating T cells were found in brain metastases than primaries.

The origin of this receptor is a donor aged 40 or over with non-small cell lung cancer. The sample consisted of primary lung tumor tissue. The chain has TRBV5-1 and TRBJ2-5, with unresolved D. CDR3 protein: CASSLVPGETQYF. The CDR3 nucleotides read TGCGCCAGCAGCTTGGTCCCCGGAGAGACCCAGTACTTC.